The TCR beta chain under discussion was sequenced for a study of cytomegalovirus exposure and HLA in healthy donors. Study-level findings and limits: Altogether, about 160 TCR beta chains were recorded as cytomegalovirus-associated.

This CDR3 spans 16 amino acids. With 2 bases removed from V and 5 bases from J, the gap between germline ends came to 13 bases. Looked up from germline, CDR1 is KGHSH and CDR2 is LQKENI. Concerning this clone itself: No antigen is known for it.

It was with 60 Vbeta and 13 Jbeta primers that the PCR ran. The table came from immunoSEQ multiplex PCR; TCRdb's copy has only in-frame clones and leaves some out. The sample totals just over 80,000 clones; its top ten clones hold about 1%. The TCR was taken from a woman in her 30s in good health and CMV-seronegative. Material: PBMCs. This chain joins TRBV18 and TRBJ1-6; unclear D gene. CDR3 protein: CASSPVPRTNNSPLHF. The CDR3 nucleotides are TGTGCCAGCTCACCAGTTCCCAGGACTAATAATTCACCCCTCCACTTT. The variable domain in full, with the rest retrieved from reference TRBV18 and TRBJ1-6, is NAGVMQNPRHLVRRRGQEARLRCSPMKGHSHVYWYRQLPEEGLKFMVYLQKENIIDESGMPKERFSAEFPKEGPSILRIQQVVRGDSAAYFCASSPVPRTNNSPLHFGNGTRLTVT.